This TCR beta chain was profiled in a study of early T cells in non-severe SARS-CoV-2 infection. Study at large: The study sequenced bulk RNA from unsorted whole blood, with chains unpaired.

Each single cDNA molecule received a unique molecular identifier. In TCRdb, the 5' RACE reads were re-called with MiXCR into one record per CDR3 protein. The sample includes tens of thousands of distinct CDR3 sequences, around 5.6% of them seen just once. Study-wide results and caveats: VDJdb matching skewed toward anti-spike CD8 responses, missing private and CD4 specificities.

The CDR3 is made up of 12 amino acids. Germline CDR1 is SGHTA and CDR2 is FQGNSA. Trimming removed 5 bases at V and 13 bases at J, with 17 bases between. A word on this clonotype: Its matching antigen is unknown.

The TCR was taken from an adult who was a healthcare worker with PCR-confirmed SARS-CoV-2 infection or an uninfected control (not recorded which). Sequenced material: whole blood. This sequence joins TRBV7-2 and TRBJ2-5, with TRBD2 as a possible D gene (5 bases). CDR3 nucleotide sequence: TGTGCCAGCAGCCCCCAGGACGGGGTATGGTACTTC. The encoded protein is CASSPQDGVWYF. The whole variable domain, filled in from reference TRBV7-2 and TRBJ2-5, reads GAGVSQSPSNKVTEKGKDVELRCDPISGHTALYWYRQSLGQGLEFLIYFQGNSAPDKSGLPSDRFSAERTGGSVSTLTIQRTQQEDSAVYLCASSPQDGVWYFGPGTRLLVL.